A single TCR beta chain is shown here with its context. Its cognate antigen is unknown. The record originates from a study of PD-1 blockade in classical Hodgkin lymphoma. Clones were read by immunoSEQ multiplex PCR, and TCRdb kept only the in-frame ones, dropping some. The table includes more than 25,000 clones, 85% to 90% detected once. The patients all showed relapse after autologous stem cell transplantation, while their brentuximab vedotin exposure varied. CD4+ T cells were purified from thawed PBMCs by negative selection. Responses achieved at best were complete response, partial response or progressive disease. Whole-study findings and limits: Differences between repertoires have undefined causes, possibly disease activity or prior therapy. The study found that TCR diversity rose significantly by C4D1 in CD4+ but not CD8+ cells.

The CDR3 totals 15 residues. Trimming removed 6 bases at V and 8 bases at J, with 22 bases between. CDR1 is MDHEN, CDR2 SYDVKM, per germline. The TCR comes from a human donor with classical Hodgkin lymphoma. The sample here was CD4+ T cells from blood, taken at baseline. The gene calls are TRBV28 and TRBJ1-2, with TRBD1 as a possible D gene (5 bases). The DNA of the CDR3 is TGTGCCAGCAGCCTGGTAATAGAGGGGAGGAAAGGCTACACCTTC. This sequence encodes CASSLVIEGRKGYTF.